This entry describes one T cell receptor (beta chain). TCRdb reprocessed the reads via MiXCR and lists one record per CDR3 protein. The sample consists of approximately 700,000 distinct CDR3 sequences, about a third of them appearing once. The sample originates from a study of T cell repertoires in cytomegalovirus infection. CDR3 length: 15 amino acids. V gave up 2 bases and J gave up 3 bases; unmatched junction bases: 3. Germline CDR1 reads SGHTS; CDR2 reads YDEGEE. The receptor was isolated from a human donor in good health (CMV status not recorded). Some clones in this sample may be carry-over from other donors' samples. Sequencing was carried out using PBMCs. The chain recombines TRBV5-8 with TRBJ1-4; 8 bases fit TRBD1. The CDR3 DNA reads as TGTGCCAGCAGCTTTGGACAGGGCCCTAATGAAAAACTGTTTTTT. As protein: CASSFGQGPNEKLFF.